One sample yielded the 27 T cell receptor beta chains listed below, sequenced in a study of cytomegalovirus exposure and HLA in healthy donors. Researchers ran the PCR with 60 Vbeta and 13 Jbeta primers. The data were produced by immunoSEQ multiplex PCR, yet TCRdb's version contains in-frame clones alone and is incomplete. Among just over 150,000 clones, roughly 80% were seen once, and the ten largest hold 3% to 3.5%. Sequenced sample: PBMCs. These receptors were collected from a middle-aged woman in good health and CMV-seronegative.

This clone came up a few times. V is TRBV6-1 and J is TRBJ1-1, with a tentative D call TRBD1 (5 bases). Germline-derived CDR1 and CDR2 are MNHNS and SASEGT. This CDR3 contains 12 residues. Trimming stripped 5 bases from V and 7 bases from J, with 11 bases between. The CDR3 DNA is TGTGCCAGCAGTCTCCAGGGCTTTGAAGCTTTCTTT. Encoded protein: CASSLQGFEAFF.

The V and J genes are TRBV2 and TRBJ1-4; D is unclear. V lost 3 bases to trimming and J lost 12 bases, with 14 bases between them. This CDR3 spans 13 amino acids. The V gene's germline CDR1 is SNHLY and CDR2 FYNNEI. The DNA of the CDR3 is TGTGCCAGCAGTGACCTCCGGGGAGGCGAACTGTTTTTT. This encodes CASSDLRGGELFF.

About this clone: A junction end diverges from the germline sequence, so it may reflect a read error. The same CDR3 also results from other DNA sequences found in this sample. The V and J genes are TRBV5-1 and TRBJ1-1; no reliable D call. This CDR3 has 15 amino acids. Germline V gene lookup returns CDR1 SGHRS and CDR2 YFSETQ. DNA of the CDR3: TGCGCCAGCAGCTTGGTAGGTGGTGGCGACACTGAGGCTTTCTTT. Translating gives CASSLVGGGDTEAFF.

The rearrangement uses TRBV12-5 and TRBJ2-6; no clear D. CDR1 and CDR2 from the germline V gene are LGHNT and FRNRAP. The CDR3 has 16 residues. With 5 bases removed from V and 0 bases from J, the gap between germline ends came to 11 bases. As DNA, the CDR3 is TGTGCTAGTGGTCCACCGACGGGCTCTGGGGCCAACGTCCTGACTTTC. This translates into CASGPPTGSGANVLTF.

The rearrangement joins TRBV19 to TRBJ2-7, with TRBD2 identical over 9 bases. The CDR3 runs to 15 residues. Per germline, CDR1 LNHDA and CDR2 SQIVND (reference sequence). After removal of 8 bases from V and 5 bases from J, the junction contained 13 bases not matched to a gene. The CDR3 DNA is TGTGCCAGTGGGGTGCAAGCGGGGGGCGCGGACGAGCAGTACTTC. Translation: CASGVQAGGADEQYF.

V is TRBV5-6 and J is TRBJ1-2; 8 bases line up with TRBD1. V was clipped by 8 bases and J by 4 bases; unmatched bases: 10. This CDR3 has 14 residues. Germline-derived CDR1 and CDR2 are SGHDT and YYEEEE. The CDR3 DNA is TGTGCCAGTGTCAGACAGGGGAGCGCCTATGGCTACACCTTC. Encoded protein: CASVRQGSAYGYTF.

V usage is TRBV9 and J usage is TRBJ2-1; possibly TRBD1 for D (6 bases). The germline CDR1 and CDR2 sequences are SGDLS and YYNGEE. Trimming left V 0 bases short and J 9 bases short, with 13 bases between. The CDR3 totals 14 residues. The DNA of the CDR3 is TGTGCCAGCAGCGTAGTTGCAGGGGATAGTGAGCAGTTCTTC. It translates to CASSVVAGDSEQFF.

The V call is TRBV28, the J call TRBJ2-5, with D tentatively TRBD2 (5 bases). The closer fit of TRBJ2-7 to the DNA end suggests the J call may be wrong. CDR3 size: 14 residues. Per germline, CDR1 MDHEN and CDR2 SYDVKM. CDR3 loop: CATHQRLAFHEQYF. CDR3 DNA sequence: TGTGCCACGCACCAACGGCTAGCTTTCCACGAGCAGTACTTC.

V and J are TRBV14 and TRBJ1-3; D remains unclear. The CDR3 is 16 residues long. V shed 5 bases and J shed 3 bases, with 17 bases lying between them. Germline-derived CDR1 and CDR2 are SGHDN and FVKESK. The CDR3 DNA sequence: TGTGCCAGCAGCATCCACCCGAGGGCGTTTGGAAACACCATATATTTT. Translating gives CASSIHPRAFGNTIYF.

The chain links TRBV4-1 to TRBJ1-3; D may be TRBD1 (5 bases). The CDR3 has 14 amino acids. Trimming left V 3 bases short and J 0 bases short, with 6 bases between. Germline CDR1 is MGHRA and CDR2 is YSYEKL. The CDR3 loop is CASSQDTSGNTIYF. In DNA form, the CDR3 reads TGCGCCAGCAGCCAGGACACCTCTGGAAACACCATATATTTT.

The chain combines TRBV5-1 with TRBJ1-1; unclear D gene. Per germline, CDR1 SGHRS and CDR2 YFSETQ. CDR3 length: 14 amino acids. Trimming left V 8 bases short and J 4 bases short, with 18 bases between. Here the CDR3 reads CASTYGHTGTEAFF. The CDR3 DNA sequence: TGCGCCAGTACATACGGTCATACGGGCACTGAAGCTTTCTTT.

The J gene is TRBJ2-7, the V gene TRBV27, with TRBD2 identical over 9 bases. CDR3 length: 15 amino acids. Germline-derived CDR1 and CDR2 are MNHEY and SMNVEV (reference sequence). V lost 6 bases to trimming and J lost 5 bases; unmatched junction nucleotides: 11. The CDR3 DNA sequence: TGTGCCAGCAGAAAGTCGGGACTAGCTCTCGACGAGCAGTACTTC. Protein: CASRKSGLALDEQYF.

The V and J genes are TRBV6-5 and TRBJ1-2; D is perhaps TRBD1 (6 bases). The CDR3 contains 13 residues. The V end lost 6 bases, the J end lost 5 bases, and 13 bases lay between the germline ends. The germline V gene has CDR1 MNHEY and CDR2 SVGAGI. The CDR3 protein is CASSPNRVYGYTF. For the CDR3, the DNA is TGTGCCAGCAGCCCAAACAGGGTTTATGGCTACACCTTC.

By its share, this clone is large. The chain couples TRBV4-1 to TRBJ1-3; the D is unclear. The CDR3 is 15 amino acids. The V and J ends lost 3 bases and 3 bases respectively, with 12 bases between them. From germline, CDR1 is MGHRA and CDR2 YSYEKL. CDR3 region: CASSQSHGSGNTIYF. Written as DNA, the CDR3 is TGCGCCAGCAGCCAGTCCCACGGGAGTGGAAACACCATATATTTT.

The chain joins TRBV11-3 to TRBJ1-1; 8 bases align to TRBD1. Germline V gene data show CDR1 as SGHNT and CDR2 as YENEEA. V trimming: 3 bases; J trimming: 0 bases; junction bases outside the gene matches: 9. The CDR3 totals 17 residues. The CDR3 region has the DNA TGTGCCAGCAGCTTGGGGGACAGGTTTTCCATGAACACTGAAGCTTTCTTT. This gives the protein CASSLGDRFSMNTEAFF.

The chain has TRBV19 and TRBJ1-5; D possibly corresponds to TRBD1 (6 bases). The CDR3 totals 14 residues. V gave up 5 bases and J gave up 4 bases, with 12 bases separating them. Germline V gives CDR1 LNHDA, CDR2 SQIVND (reference sequence). This CDR3 is CASSFGGPNQPQHF. DNA of the CDR3: TGTGCCAGTAGTTTTGGGGGCCCAAATCAGCCCCAGCATTTT.

J is TRBJ2-5 and V is TRBV5-5, with TRBD1 identical over 8 bases. With 4 bases clipped from V and 5 bases from J, the junction kept 10 bases outside the gene matches. This CDR3 contains 15 residues. CDR1 is SGHKS and CDR2 is YYEKEE in the germline V gene (reference sequence). The CDR3 here is CASSAGTGGTETQYF. CDR3 bases: TGTGCCAGCAGCGCTGGGACAGGAGGGACGGAGACCCAGTACTTC.

The chain uses TRBV28 and TRBJ2-5; the D gene is possibly TRBD2 (5 bases). Germline loops: CDR1 MDHEN, CDR2 SYDVKM. V dropped 3 bases and J dropped 5 bases, with 10 bases sitting between them. The CDR3 length is 13 residues. The CDR3 DNA reads as TGTGCCAGCAGTTTGGGGTCGGGGGAGACCCAGTACTTC. Its protein product is CASSLGSGETQYF.

The chain links TRBV5-1 to TRBJ1-1, with 9 nucleotides matching TRBD1. The CDR3 totals 15 residues. V lost 2 bases, J lost 5 bases, and 7 bases stayed unmatched. From germline, CDR1 is SGHRS and CDR2 YFSETQ. The CDR3 here is CASSLNPDRGTEAFF. The CDR3 coding sequence is TGCGCCAGCAGCTTAAATCCGGACAGGGGTACTGAAGCTTTCTTT.

The rearrangement joins TRBV11-2 to TRBJ2-7, with TRBD1 as a possible D gene (6 bases). Trimming pared 3 bases from V and 5 bases from J, leaving 17 bases between. The CDR3 covers 15 residues. In germline, CDR1 is SGHAT, CDR2 FQNNGV. The CDR3 DNA reads TGTGCCAGCAGCTTTTTGGGGGCCCTACGGAACGAGCAGTACTTC. It yields the protein CASSFLGALRNEQYF.

This rearrangement joins TRBV7-9 to TRBJ2-4; D is perhaps TRBD2 (6 bases). Germline V gene sequence: CDR1 SEHNR, CDR2 FQNEAQ (reference sequence). Trimming shortened V by 7 bases and J by 0 bases, and 19 bases separated the two germline ends. The CDR3 length is 17 residues. The CDR3 coding sequence is TGTGCCAGCACCGAGCTGGGGGGTCTAGGAGCCAAAAACATTCAGTACTTC. It specifies CASTELGGLGAKNIQYF. The full variable domain, its missing parts supplied by reference TRBV7-9 and TRBJ2-4, is DTGVSQNPRHKITKRGQNVTFRCDPISEHNRLYWYRQTLGQGPEFLTYFQNEAQLEKSRLLSDRFSAERPKGSFSTLEIQRTEQGDSAMYLCASTELGGLGAKNIQYFGAGTRLSVL.

This chain joins TRBV18 and TRBJ2-1; 9 nucleotides match TRBD1. The CDR3 loop spans 15 amino acids. Germline CDR1 KGHSH, CDR2 LQKENI. The ends lost 5 bases at V and 4 bases at J; junction bases unmatched: 6. In DNA form, the CDR3 reads TGTGCCAGCTCAACACGGACAGGGGAGTACAATGAGCAGTTCTTC. Its protein product is CASSTRTGEYNEQFF.

The chain recombines TRBV5-4 with TRBJ2-5; the D gene is possibly TRBD1 (5 bases). The assigned J gene may be wrong: the sequence end matches TRBJ2-7 better. CDR1 is SGHNT and CDR2 is YYREEE in the germline V gene (reference sequence). The CDR3 has 15 amino acids. The CDR3 protein is CASSATGRSSYEQYF. The CDR3, as DNA: TGTGCCAGCAGCGCTACAGGCCGTTCATCCTACGAGCAGTACTTC.

CDR3 in DNA: TGTGCCAGCAGCTTTGAGGGCCCCACCGGGGAGCTGTTTTTT. Translation: CASSFEGPTGELFF. The V call is TRBV7-9, the J call TRBJ2-2; tentatively, D is TRBD2 (5 bases). V dropped 3 bases and J dropped 4 bases, with 9 bases sitting between them. Germline V gene data show CDR1 as SEHNR and CDR2 as FQNEAQ (reference sequence). This CDR3 has 14 residues.

The V gene is TRBV4-2, the J gene TRBJ2-1; 9 bases agree with TRBD2. The germline gives CDR1 LGHNA, CDR2 YNFKEQ. Trimming took 4 bases from V and 7 from J; bases not matched to a gene: 11. CDR3 length: 16 residues. The CDR3 nucleotides read TGTGCCAGCAGCCCCGTAGGGGGACTAGCTAGGAATGAGCAGTTCTTC. Protein product: CASSPVGGLARNEQFF.

The genes are TRBV7-8 and TRBJ2-7; 10 nucleotides match TRBD2. J gave up 3 bases and V 4 bases, and 6 bases lay outside the gene matches. The CDR3 is 15 amino acids. CDR1 is SGHVS and CDR2 is FQNEAQ in the germline V gene. The CDR3 coding sequence is TGTGCCAGCAGCTCCCCCGCTAGCGGGGGCTACGAGCAGTACTTC. Its translation: CASSSPASGGYEQYF. Supplemented by reference TRBV7-8 and TRBJ2-7, the full variable domain reads GAGVSQSPRYKVAKRGQDVALRCDPISGHVSLFWYQQALGQGPEFLTYFQNEAQLDKSGLPSDRFFAERPEGSVSTLKIQRTQQEDSAVYLCASSSPASGGYEQYFGPGTRLTVT.

This sequence joins TRBV7-8 and TRBJ2-3, with D possibly matching TRBD2 (6 bases). The CDR3 is 12 amino acids. V was trimmed by 3 bases and J by 10 bases, leaving 11 bases between them. Germline V gene data show CDR1 as SGHVS and CDR2 as FQNEAQ. CDR3 residues: CASSFRLVAQYF. The CDR3 nucleotides are TGTGCCAGCAGCTTCAGACTAGTAGCGCAGTATTTT.